What follows are 5 T cell receptor beta chains derived from one specimen sequenced in a study of high-grade serous ovarian cancer treatment subgroups. The tumor samples were collected prior to definitive surgery or chemotherapy. This table comes from immunoSEQ multiplex PCR, and its TCRdb copy is limited to in-frame clones, with some not included. The sample consists of fewer than 5,000 clones, over 65% of them appearing once. The specimen was tumor tissue. These receptors all stem from a human donor with high-grade serous ovarian cancer.

This clone was seen a few times. The chain joins TRBV7-2 to TRBJ2-7, with 9 bases identical to TRBD1. CDR3 length: 16 residues. The V gene's germline CDR1 is SGHTA and CDR2 FQGNSA. The V segment lost 1 base and the J segment 4 bases; nucleotides outside the gene matches: 8. Written as DNA, the CDR3 is TGTGCCAGCAGCTTAGACCCCCCGGGACAGGGTTACGAGCAGTACTTC. Protein product: CASSLDPPGQGYEQYF.

The chain uses TRBV2 and TRBJ2-1, with D possibly matching TRBD2 (6 bases). V was cut by 3 bases and J by 9 bases, with 15 bases left in between. CDR1 SNHLY and CDR2 FYNNEI come from the germline V gene. The CDR3 length is 14 residues. CDR3 DNA sequence: TGTGCCAGCAGTGAGGGCGGGACTTTCGGTGAGCAGTTCTTC. This sequence encodes CASSEGGTFGEQFF.

The chain carries TRBV6-1 and TRBJ1-5; D is unclear. The CDR3 runs to 12 residues. CDR1 is MNHNS and CDR2 is SASEGT in the germline V gene. Trimming cost V 4 bases and J 7 bases, with 8 bases left between them. The CDR3 bases are TGTGCCAGCAGTGTCCCGTTCCAGCCCCAGCATTTT. Protein: CASSVPFQPQHF.

The CDR3 DNA reads as TGTGCCAGCAGCGAGAGCTCCTACAATGAGCAGTTCTTC. It yields the protein CASSESSYNEQFF. The V call is TRBV9, the J call TRBJ2-1, with D unresolved. Germline assignment: CDR1 SGDLS and CDR2 YYNGEE. V lost 3 bases and J 0 bases, leaving 4 bases between the germline ends. The CDR3 is 13 residues long.

This clone turned up a few times. The chain recombines TRBV7-9 with TRBJ2-5; TRBD1 is a possible D gene (6 bases). This CDR3 contains 14 residues. The V gene lost 3 bases and the J gene lost 1 base, with 9 bases spanning the gap. Germline assignment: CDR1 SEHNR and CDR2 FQNEAQ (reference sequence). The CDR3 loop reads CASSFRDIQETQYF. The CDR3 DNA reads as TGTGCCAGCAGCTTCCGGGACATCCAAGAGACCCAGTACTTC.